This TCR beta chain was retrieved from a study of identical twins (TCRdb year 2016). Context from the whole study: To test whether fetal clonotypes persist, the study used deep sequencing on TCR alpha and beta repertoires from monozygotic twins, unrelated adults of various ages, and cord blood. To rule out contamination, the twin experiments were replicated at different times with different library preparation protocols. The research as a whole found: Compared with coincidental sharing between unrelated individuals, out-of-frame TCR alpha sequences shared between twins showed an excess of sequences with low generation probability. In beta out-of-frame sequences, excess twin sharing was weaker, because having fewer shared sequences lowered the signal-to-noise ratio. Conclusions relied on cross-sectional statistical analysis, since the same donors could not be followed over many years. Abundant cord blood beta clonotypes carried fewer insertions; young adult naive repertoires showed a weaker similar trend, while memory repertoires showed none. Zero-insertion analyses could be partly confounded by invariant T cells such as MAIT and iNKT, although diverse VJ usage argued against such confounding for most clonotypes. In monozygotic twins, out-of-frame TCR alpha sharing was systematically underestimated by recombination models, although the models agreed with sharing between unrelated individuals.

Libraries were prepared through 5' RACE. Instrument used: Illumina HiSeq 2000. A universal primer binding site was added through template switching, and the final cDNA carried a unique molecular identifier so that TCR cDNA molecules could be counted accurately. First-strand cDNA for TCR alpha and beta chains was synthesized from specific primers in the conserved constant-segment region. To control for contamination, every cDNA library was double barcoded, receiving both a SMART-Mk sample barcode and Illumina barcodes. Two successive PCR steps introduced TruSeq adapter sequences along with Illumina sample barcodes. Sequencing of the TCR alpha and beta cDNA libraries was done on the Illumina HiSeq platform using custom primers. The published analysis was carried out like this. Raw reads were processed with MiGEC to extract unique molecular identifiers, and MiXCR was used to determine CDR3 positions. For each individual, recombination models were inferred using an EM algorithm with the repgenHMM and IGoR tools. Shared clonotype analysis was performed with the tcR package in R, normalizing sharing by the product of cloneset sizes. Out-of-frame nonproductive sequences were analyzed to study raw recombination free of thymic and clonal selection effects. TCRdb cleaned the public reads at Q25 with fastp, built clones with MiXCR and kept in-frame beta chains. Merged by CDR3 protein, the rows form single entries marked with the most common genes and DNA. TCRdb's processing, not the authors', yielded these V and J calls. A total of about 530,000 distinct CDR3 sequences appear in this sample, over 12% of them only once. The top ten clonotypes cover roughly 0.42% of the sample.

At the junction V is shortened by 6 bases and J by 1 base, with 6 bases in between. From the cysteine up to the phenylalanine, the CDR3 has a length of 12 residues. Just the 36-base CDR3 DNA is kept, in frame starting at base 1. Only healthy Caucasian donors were included. The twin cohort comprised three pairs of female monozygotic twins, all aged roughly 18 to 30 years. Positive isolation kits from Invitrogen were used to isolate CD4+ and CD8+ T cell populations. In this sample, this clonotype turned up a few times. No antigen is known for it. Base qualities are missing; no much larger clone stands one base away. These data were also filed under a second study, of yellow fever vaccine responses in identical twins. The second study, in turn, reports: The authors reported that the T cell response to vaccination in identical twins appeared partly convergent and partly personalized. The study precisely tracked vaccine-responding T cell clones in identical twins.

The sequence was collected from a woman aged 18-29 years in good health. The sample was CD4+ T cells sorted from blood. The sequence is built from TRBV12-3 or TRBV12-4 and TRBJ1-2; the D gene identity is not certain. Here is the DNA: TGTGCCAGCAGCACCTTTAACTATGGCTACACCTTC. Protein translation: CASSTFNYGYTF.